This T cell receptor beta chain was sequenced for a study of technical replicates of blood from a handful of donors. This CDR3 contains 15 residues. The V segment lost 8 bases and the J segment 5 bases; nucleotides outside the gene matches: 14. Germline V gives CDR1 LNHDA, CDR2 SQIVND (reference sequence). TCRdb's copy holds only in-frame clones and misses some; the assay was immunoSEQ multiplex PCR. The data show around 80,000 clones, about 89% seen once. Material for sequencing was T cells isolated from PBMCs. The origin of this receptor is a human donor in good health. This sequence joins TRBV19 and TRBJ2-5, with TRBD2 identical over 7 bases. The CDR3 reads CASRSVGWGGETQYF. For the CDR3, the DNA is TGTGCCAGTCGTTCAGTGGGCTGGGGGGGGGAGACCCAGTACTTC. The complete variable domain, with remaining parts taken from reference TRBV19 and TRBJ2-5, reads DGGITQSPKYLFRKEGQNVTLSCEQNLNHDAMYWYRQDPGQGLRLIYYSQIVNDFQKGDIAEGYSVSREKKESFPLTVTSAQKNPTAFYLCASRSVGWGGETQYFGPGTRLLVL.